The 19 T cell receptor beta chains listed next were all sequenced from one sample in a study of beta chain features in type 1 diabetes. Expressed TCRB transcripts were sequenced, since all the RNA that had been isolated was reverse transcribed. Repertoires were generated with immunoSEQ multiplex PCR, while TCRdb's copy carries only in-frame clones and drops some. The table has some 410,000 clones, approximately 15% seen once. The specimen was naive CD4+ T cells from blood. The receptors were gathered from a man younger than 45 in good health.

This clone was counted a few times. This chain links TRBV5-1 with TRBJ2-1; tentatively, D is TRBD2 (6 bases). Germline V lookup: CDR1 SGHRS, CDR2 YFSETQ. The CDR3 consists of 15 residues. Trimming pared 0 bases from V and 6 bases from J, leaving 13 bases between. DNA of the CDR3: TGCGCCAGCAGCTTGGAGGGACGGAGGGGCAATGAGCAGTTCTTC. It encodes CASSLEGRRGNEQFF.

There are a few counts of this clone. The rearrangement uses TRBV5-1 and TRBJ2-3; D is unresolved. Between the trimmed V and J ends, which lost 2 bases and 6 bases, there was a span of 13 bases. CDR3 length equals 14 residues. Germline CDR1 SGHRS, CDR2 YFSETQ. The CDR3 spells CASSLGGSSDTQYF. The CDR3 DNA follows: TGCGCCAGCAGCTTAGGCGGATCCAGTGATACGCAGTATTTT.

This clone was observed a handful of times. V and J are TRBV2 and TRBJ2-3, with 7 bases identical to TRBD2. Germline CDR1 reads SNHLY; CDR2 reads FYNNEI. The ends lost 2 bases at V and 2 bases at J; junction bases unmatched: 10. The CDR3 has 17 amino acids. Here the CDR3 reads CASSEFVLAGHTDTQYF. The CDR3 nucleotides are TGTGCCAGCAGTGAATTCGTTTTAGCGGGTCACACAGATACGCAGTATTTT.

This clone was counted a few times. The rearrangement joins TRBV29-1 to TRBJ1-3; the D is unclear. The CDR3 is 14 residues long. The ends were cut back, 5 bases at V and 2 bases at J, with 13 bases in the middle. Germline CDR1 SQVTM, CDR2 ANQGSEA. CDR3 nucleotides: TGCAGCGTTTCTGCGGGTTCGGCTGGAAACACCATATATTTT. This translates into CSVSAGSAGNTIYF.

The chain carries TRBV6-4 and TRBJ1-1; D is ambiguous. The V end lost 7 bases, the J end lost 0 bases, and 12 bases lay between the germline ends. From germline, CDR1 is MRHNA and CDR2 SNTAGT. The CDR3 covers 14 residues. CDR3 amino acids: CASKVEVMNTEAFF. DNA for the CDR3: TGTGCCAGCAAAGTTGAGGTCATGAACACTGAAGCTTTCTTT.

This clone came up a few times. This chain joins TRBV7-2 and TRBJ2-1; D perhaps matches TRBD1 (6 bases). Germline V gives CDR1 SGHTA, CDR2 FQGNSA. The V end lost 3 bases, the J end lost 3 bases, and 18 bases lay between the germline ends. CDR3 length: 17 residues. Written as DNA, the CDR3 is TGTGCCAGCAGCTTCGGCAGGGGCCTCACTCGCTACAATGAGCAGTTCTTC. Translating it yields CASSFGRGLTRYNEQFF.

The chain employs TRBV15 and TRBJ1-1, with D possibly matching TRBD1 (6 bases). Germline CDR1 LNHNV, CDR2 YYDKDF (reference sequence). V was cut by 1 base and J by 0 bases, with 12 bases left in between. The CDR3 is 16 residues long. The CDR3 spells CATSRGRQVMNTEAFF. CDR3 DNA sequence: TGTGCCACCAGCAGAGGCCGACAGGTCATGAACACTGAAGCTTTCTTT.

The rearrangement links TRBV7-3 to TRBJ2-3, with TRBD2 as a possible D gene (5 bases). Per germline, CDR1 SGHTA and CDR2 FQGTGA. The CDR3 is made up of 14 amino acids. The V end was cut by 8 bases, the J end by 4 bases, with 16 bases between. The CDR3 coding sequence is TGTGCCAGCGCCGAAGGACTTTCACCAGATACGCAGTATTTT. It is translated as CASAEGLSPDTQYF.

CDR3 loop: CASGLQQWETQYF. The DNA of the CDR3 is TGTGCTAGTGGTTTACAACAGTGGGAGACCCAGTACTTC. This chain uses TRBV12-5 with TRBJ2-5; D uncertain. The CDR3 consists of 13 residues. V lost 3 bases to trimming and J lost 5 bases, with 10 bases between them. The germline V gene has CDR1 LGHNT and CDR2 FRNRAP.

The J gene is TRBJ1-1, the V gene TRBV29-1, with TRBD1 as a possible D gene (5 bases). The germline V and J ends were trimmed by 5 bases and 7 bases, with 14 bases remaining between them. This CDR3 spans 12 amino acids. Germline CDR1 is SQVTM and CDR2 is ANQGSEA. The CDR3 DNA sequence: TGCAGCGTTCGGGACTCCCAGTTTGAAGCTTTCTTT. This encodes CSVRDSQFEAFF.

This clone was seen more than once but under ten times. The chain joins TRBV19 to TRBJ2-7; 8 bases are shared with TRBD1. CDR3 length: 13 amino acids. Trimming at V came to 6 bases and at J to 1 base, leaving 2 bases not matched to a gene. Germline V CDR1 and CDR2: LNHDA, SQIVND (reference sequence). The CDR3: CASRRQGSYEQYF. CDR3 sequence (DNA): TGTGCCAGTAGGAGACAGGGGTCCTACGAGCAGTACTTC.

This clone was counted a few times. The chain links TRBV29-1 to TRBJ1-6; D uncertain. The CDR3 sequence is 13 residues long. Germline V CDR1 and CDR2: SQVTM, ANQGSEA. With 0 bases removed from V and 9 bases from J, the gap between germline ends came to 9 bases. Written as DNA, the CDR3 is TGCAGCGTTGAAGATCAGCGGGGTTCACCCCTCCACTTT. Translating it yields CSVEDQRGSPLHF.

This chain connects TRBV7-3 to TRBJ2-2; D not resolved. The germline gives CDR1 SGHTA, CDR2 FQGTGA. The CDR3 sequence is 15 residues long. V shed 1 base and J shed 5 bases, with 11 bases lying between them. CDR3 residues: CASSLNLPGTGELFF. The CDR3, as DNA: TGTGCCAGCAGCTTAAATCTCCCTGGGACCGGGGAGCTGTTTTTT.

The rearrangement links TRBV28 to TRBJ1-1; 10 positions match TRBD1. The J segment lost 5 bases and the V segment lost 8 bases, leaving 11 bases of the junction unmatched. Germline CDR1 and CDR2: MDHEN and SYDVKM. This CDR3 is built from 15 residues. The CDR3: CASPPSGTGETEAFF. The CDR3 DNA is TGTGCCAGCCCTCCCTCCGGGACAGGGGAGACTGAAGCTTTCTTT.

The chain links TRBV7-2 to TRBJ1-2; 7 bases fit TRBD1. This CDR3 contains 13 residues. The V and J ends lost 5 bases and 2 bases, in that order; junction bases with no gene match: 2. Germline values: CDR1 SGHTA, CDR2 FQGNSA. The CDR3 spells CASSPRGNYGYTF. CDR3 nucleotide sequence: TGTGCCAGCAGCCCCAGGGGGAACTATGGCTACACCTTC.

This sequence joins TRBV4-3 and TRBJ2-7; D remains ambiguous. Per germline, CDR1 LGHNA and CDR2 YSLEER. This CDR3 region has 14 residues. Trimming removed 3 bases at V and 6 bases at J, with 15 bases between. Here the CDR3 DNA reads TGCGCCAGCAGCCAGGGATGGTTCTCCGGCGAGCAGTACTTC. Translated: CASSQGWFSGEQYF.

There are a few counts of this clone. The chain joins TRBV20-1 to TRBJ2-3, with D hard to call. V was clipped by 7 bases and J by 1 base, with 6 bases between them. Germline V gene sequence: CDR1 DFQATT, CDR2 SNEGSKA (reference sequence). CDR3 length: 11 amino acids. CDR3 bases: TGCAGTGTTTGGGGCACAGATACGCAGTATTTT. Its translation is CSVWGTDTQYF.

This clone was seen more than once but under ten times. The chain joins TRBV2 to TRBJ1-5, with D hard to call. The CDR3 length is 12 residues. Trimming left V 4 bases short and J 6 bases short, with 7 bases between. CDR1 and CDR2 from the germline V gene are SNHLY and FYNNEI. CDR3 amino acids: CASSGTFQPQHF. The CDR3 DNA reads TGTGCCAGCAGTGGGACCTTTCAGCCCCAGCATTTT.

The DNA of the CDR3 is TGCGCCAGCAGCGAGATCTTGGCGGGAGGGATGAATACGCAGTATTTT. This sequence encodes CASSEILAGGMNTQYF. The chain employs TRBV5-1 and TRBJ2-3; 9 nucleotides match TRBD2. The CDR3 consists of 16 residues. In germline, CDR1 is SGHRS, CDR2 YFSETQ. V was pared by 4 bases and J by 7 bases, with 13 bases of the junction left unmatched.